This TCR beta chain was observed in a study of blood T cell repertoires in COVID-19. Overall study: Italy, Spain and the United States were the sources of the convalescent and acute COVID-19 samples.

V dropped 8 bases and J dropped 7; count of bases not matched to a gene: 7. Per the germline V gene, CDR1 is MDHEN and CDR2 is SYDVKM. The CDR3 length is 14 residues. Here immunoSEQ multiplex PCR was the method, and the copy in TCRdb shows in-frame clones only, minus some. Here the sample spans fewer than 350,000 clones, around 88% being singletons. The rearrangement joins TRBV28 to TRBJ1-4, with 10 bases matching TRBD1. Specimen: peripheral blood. The sequence derives from a woman in her twenties or thirties with COVID-19, enrolled during active disease. This chain's CDR3 is CASGMTGGGEKLFF. The CDR3 nucleotides are TGTGCCAGCGGAATGACAGGGGGCGGTGAAAAACTGTTTTTT.